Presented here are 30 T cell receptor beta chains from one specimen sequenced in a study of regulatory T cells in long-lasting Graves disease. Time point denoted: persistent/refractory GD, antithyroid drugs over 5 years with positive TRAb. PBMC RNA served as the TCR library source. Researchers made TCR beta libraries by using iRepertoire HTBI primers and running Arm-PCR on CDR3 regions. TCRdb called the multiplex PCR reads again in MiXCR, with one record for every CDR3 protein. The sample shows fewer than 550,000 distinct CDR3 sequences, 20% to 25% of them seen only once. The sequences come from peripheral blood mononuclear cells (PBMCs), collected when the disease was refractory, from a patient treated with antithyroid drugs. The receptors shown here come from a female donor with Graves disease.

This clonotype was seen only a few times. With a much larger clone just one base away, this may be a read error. The DNA for the CDR3 is TGTGCCAGCAGCTTGGCGACAGCCTATGGCTACACCTTC. Translated: CASSLATAYGYTF. The chain recombines TRBV11-2 with TRBJ1-2; D might be TRBD1 (5 bases). CDR1 is SGHAT and CDR2 is FQNNGV in the germline V gene. V lost 3 bases and J lost 4, with 9 bases in between. The CDR3 spans 13 residues.

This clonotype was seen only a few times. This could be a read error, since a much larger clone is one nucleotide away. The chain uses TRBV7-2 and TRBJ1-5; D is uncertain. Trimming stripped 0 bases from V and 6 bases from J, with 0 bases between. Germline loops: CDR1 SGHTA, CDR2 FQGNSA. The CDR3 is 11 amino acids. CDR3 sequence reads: CASSLAQPQHF. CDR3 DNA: TGTGCCAGCAGCTTAGCTCAGCCCCAGCATTTT.

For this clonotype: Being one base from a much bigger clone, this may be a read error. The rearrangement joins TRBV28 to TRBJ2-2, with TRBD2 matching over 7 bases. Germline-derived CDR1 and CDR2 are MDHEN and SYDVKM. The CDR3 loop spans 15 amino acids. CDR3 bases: TGTGCCACTAGCGGTGGGGTGGGTCACACCGGGGAGCTGCTTTTT. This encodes CATSGGVGHTGELLF.

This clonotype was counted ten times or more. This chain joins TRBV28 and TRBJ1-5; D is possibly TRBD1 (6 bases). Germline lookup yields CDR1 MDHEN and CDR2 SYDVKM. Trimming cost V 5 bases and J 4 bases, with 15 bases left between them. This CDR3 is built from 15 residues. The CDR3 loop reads CASSPRQGTNQPQHF. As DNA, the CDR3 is TGTGCCAGCAGTCCCCGTCAGGGGACTAATCAGCCCCAGCATTTT.

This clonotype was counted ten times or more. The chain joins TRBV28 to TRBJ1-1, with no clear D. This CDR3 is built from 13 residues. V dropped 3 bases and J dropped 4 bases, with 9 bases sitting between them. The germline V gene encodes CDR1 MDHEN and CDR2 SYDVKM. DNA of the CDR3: TGTGCCAGCAGTTTTAGGGCTGCCACTGAAGCTTTCTTT. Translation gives CASSFRAATEAFF.

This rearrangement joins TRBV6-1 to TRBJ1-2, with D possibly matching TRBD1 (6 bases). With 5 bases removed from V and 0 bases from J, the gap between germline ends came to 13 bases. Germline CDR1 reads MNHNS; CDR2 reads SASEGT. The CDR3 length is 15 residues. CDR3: CASSQTDSSNYGYTF. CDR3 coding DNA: TGTGCCAGCAGTCAAACGGACAGTTCTAACTATGGCTACACCTTC.

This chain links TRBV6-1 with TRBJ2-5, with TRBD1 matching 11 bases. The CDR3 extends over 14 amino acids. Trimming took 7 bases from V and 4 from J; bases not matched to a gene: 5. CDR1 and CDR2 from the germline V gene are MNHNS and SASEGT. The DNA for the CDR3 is TGTGCCAGCACCTCCGGGACAGGGGGAGAGACCCAGTACTTC. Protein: CASTSGTGGETQYF.

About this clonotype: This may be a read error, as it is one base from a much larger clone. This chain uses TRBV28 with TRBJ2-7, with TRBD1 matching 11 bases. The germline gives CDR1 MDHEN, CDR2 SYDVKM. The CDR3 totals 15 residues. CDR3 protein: CASRLPGQGAYEQHF. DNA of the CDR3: TGTGCCAGCAGATTACCAGGACAGGGGGCCTACGAGCAGCACTTC.

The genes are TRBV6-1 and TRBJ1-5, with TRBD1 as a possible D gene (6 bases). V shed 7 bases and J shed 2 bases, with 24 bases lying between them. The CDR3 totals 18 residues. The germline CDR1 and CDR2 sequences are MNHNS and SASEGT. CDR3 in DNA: TGTGCCAGCAAGGTACCCCCCTGGGGGGGCGAGGGCAATCAGCCCCAGCATTTT. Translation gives CASKVPPWGGEGNQPQHF.

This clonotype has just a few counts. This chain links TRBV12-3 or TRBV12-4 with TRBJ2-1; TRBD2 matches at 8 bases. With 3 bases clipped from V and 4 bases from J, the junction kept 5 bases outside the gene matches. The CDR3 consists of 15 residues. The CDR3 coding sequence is TGTGCCAGCAGTTTTATGAGCGGGGGTTACAATGAGCAGTTCTTC. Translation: CASSFMSGGYNEQFF.

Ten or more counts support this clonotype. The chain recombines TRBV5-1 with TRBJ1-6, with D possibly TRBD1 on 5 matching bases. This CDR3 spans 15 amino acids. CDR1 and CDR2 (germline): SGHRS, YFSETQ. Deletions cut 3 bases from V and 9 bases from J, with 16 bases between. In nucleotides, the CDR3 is TGCGCCAGCAGCTGGGACGGAGAAGACGGTTCACCCCTCCACTTT. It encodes CASSWDGEDGSPLHF.

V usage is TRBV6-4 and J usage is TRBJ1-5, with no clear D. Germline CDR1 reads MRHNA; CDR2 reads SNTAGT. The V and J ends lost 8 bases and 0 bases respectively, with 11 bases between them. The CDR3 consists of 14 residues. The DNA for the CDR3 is TGTGCCAGCGATCGAGATTATAGCAATCAGCCCCAGCATTTT. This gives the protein CASDRDYSNQPQHF.

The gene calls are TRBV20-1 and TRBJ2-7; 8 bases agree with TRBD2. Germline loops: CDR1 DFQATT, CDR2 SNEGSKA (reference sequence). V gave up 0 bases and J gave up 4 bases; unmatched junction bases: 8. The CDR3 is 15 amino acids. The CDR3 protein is CSARDMRGAEYEQYF. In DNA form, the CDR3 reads TGCAGTGCTAGAGATATGCGGGGGGCGGAGTACGAGCAGTACTTC.

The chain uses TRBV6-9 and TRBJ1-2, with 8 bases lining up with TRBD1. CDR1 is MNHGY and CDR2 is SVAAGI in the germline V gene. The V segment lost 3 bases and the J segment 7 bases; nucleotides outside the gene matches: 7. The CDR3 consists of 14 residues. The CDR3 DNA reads TGTGCCAGCAGTTACAGGGGGCGCTTAGGTGGCTACACCTTC. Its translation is CASSYRGRLGGYTF.

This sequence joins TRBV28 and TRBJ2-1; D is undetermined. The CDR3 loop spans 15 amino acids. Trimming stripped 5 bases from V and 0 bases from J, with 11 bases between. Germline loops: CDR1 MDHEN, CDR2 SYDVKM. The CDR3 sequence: CASSIQMSSYNEQFF. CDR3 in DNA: TGTGCCAGCAGTATTCAAATGAGCTCCTACAATGAGCAGTTCTTC.

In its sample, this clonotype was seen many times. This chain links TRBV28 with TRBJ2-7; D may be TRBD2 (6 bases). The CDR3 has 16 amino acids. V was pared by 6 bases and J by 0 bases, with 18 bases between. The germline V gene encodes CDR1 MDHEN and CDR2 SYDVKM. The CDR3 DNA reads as TGTGCCAGCAGGCCTAGGGCGGGGTACCTCTCCTACGAGCAGTACTTC. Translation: CASRPRAGYLSYEQYF. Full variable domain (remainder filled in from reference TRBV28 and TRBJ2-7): DVKVTQSSRYLVKRTGEKVFLECVQDMDHENMFWYRQDPGLGLRLIYFSYDVKMKEKGDIPEGYSVSREKKERFSLILESASTNQTSMYLCASRPRAGYLSYEQYFGPGTRLTVT.

DNA of the CDR3: TGTGCCACCTACCAGGAGGGAATGGGTATAGCTTTCTTT. Amino acids: CATYQEGMGIAFF. V usage is TRBV6-1 and J usage is TRBJ1-1; D ambiguous. Trimming removed 10 bases from V and 10 bases from J, with 22 bases in between. This CDR3 is built from 13 residues. The germline CDR1 and CDR2 sequences are MNHNS and SASEGT.

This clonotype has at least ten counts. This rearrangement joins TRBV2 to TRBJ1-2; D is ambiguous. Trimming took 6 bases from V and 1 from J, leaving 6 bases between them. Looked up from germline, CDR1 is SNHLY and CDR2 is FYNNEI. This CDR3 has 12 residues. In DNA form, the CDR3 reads TGTGCCAGCAGGGGCGATAACTATGGCTACACCTTC. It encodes CASRGDNYGYTF.

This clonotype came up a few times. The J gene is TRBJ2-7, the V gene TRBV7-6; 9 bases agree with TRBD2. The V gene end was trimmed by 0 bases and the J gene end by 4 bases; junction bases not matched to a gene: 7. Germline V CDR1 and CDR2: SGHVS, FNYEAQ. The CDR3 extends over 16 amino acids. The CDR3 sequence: CASSLAPSGNGYEQYF. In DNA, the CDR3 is TGTGCCAGCAGCTTAGCCCCTAGCGGGAACGGATACGAGCAGTACTTC.

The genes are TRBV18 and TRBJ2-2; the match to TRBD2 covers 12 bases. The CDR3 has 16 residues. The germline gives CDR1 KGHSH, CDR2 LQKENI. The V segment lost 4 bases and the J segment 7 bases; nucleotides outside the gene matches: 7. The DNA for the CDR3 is TGTGCCAGCTCACTGCGGACTAGCGGGACTAACGGGGAGCTGTTTTTT. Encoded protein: CASSLRTSGTNGELFF. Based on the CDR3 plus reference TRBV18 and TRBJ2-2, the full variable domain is NAGVMQNPRHLVRRRGQEARLRCSPMKGHSHVYWYRQLPEEGLKFMVYLQKENIIDESGMPKERFSAEFPKEGPSILRIQQVVRGDSAAYFCASSLRTSGTNGELFFGEGSRLTVL.

The chain's CDR3 is CASSFMGISYEQYF. DNA for the CDR3: TGTGCCAGCAGTTTTATGGGGATTTCCTACGAGCAGTACTTC. The V and J genes are TRBV12-3 or TRBV12-4 and TRBJ2-7, with D unclear. V was clipped by 3 bases and J by 1 base, with 10 bases between them. This CDR3 region has 14 residues.

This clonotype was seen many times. The CDR3 region has the DNA TGTGCCAGCAGCTTCTCCAGGGGCCGATCCTACGAGCAGTACTTC. Its protein is CASSFSRGRSYEQYF. The V call is TRBV28, the J call TRBJ2-7, with D possibly being TRBD1 (6 bases). The CDR3 runs to 15 residues. Trimming shortened V by 6 bases and J by 1 base, and 16 bases separated the two germline ends. Germline CDR1 is MDHEN and CDR2 is SYDVKM. Looking up the rest from reference TRBV28 and TRBJ2-7 gives the full variable domain: DVKVTQSSRYLVKRTGEKVFLECVQDMDHENMFWYRQDPGLGLRLIYFSYDVKMKEKGDIPEGYSVSREKKERFSLILESASTNQTSMYLCASSFSRGRSYEQYFGPGTRLTVT.

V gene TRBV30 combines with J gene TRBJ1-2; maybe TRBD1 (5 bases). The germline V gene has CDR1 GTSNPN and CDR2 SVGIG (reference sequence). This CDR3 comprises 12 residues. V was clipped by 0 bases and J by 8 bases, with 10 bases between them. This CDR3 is CAWSVTRGGYTF. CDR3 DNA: TGTGCCTGGAGTGTAACCCGGGGGGGCTACACCTTC.

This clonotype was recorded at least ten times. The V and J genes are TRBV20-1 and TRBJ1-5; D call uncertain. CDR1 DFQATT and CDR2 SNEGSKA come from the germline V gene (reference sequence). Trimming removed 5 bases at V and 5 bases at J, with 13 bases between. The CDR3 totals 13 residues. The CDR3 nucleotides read TGCAGTGCTTTTTCTCCCTCAGATCAGCCCCAGCATTTT. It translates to CSAFSPSDQPQHF.

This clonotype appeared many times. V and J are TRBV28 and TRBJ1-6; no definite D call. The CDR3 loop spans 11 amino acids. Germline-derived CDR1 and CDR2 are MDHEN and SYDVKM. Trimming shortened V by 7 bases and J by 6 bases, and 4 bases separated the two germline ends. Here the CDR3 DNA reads TGTGCCAGCACCTCTAATTCACCCCTCCACTTT. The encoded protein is CASTSNSPLHF.

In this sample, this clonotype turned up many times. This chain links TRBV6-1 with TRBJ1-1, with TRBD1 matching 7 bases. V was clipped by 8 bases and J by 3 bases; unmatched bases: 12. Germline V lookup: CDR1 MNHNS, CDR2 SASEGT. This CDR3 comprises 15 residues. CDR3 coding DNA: TGTGCCAGCCGGGCTGGGCGACAGGGAGACACTGAAGCTTTCTTT. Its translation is CASRAGRQGDTEAFF.

CDR3 in DNA: TGTGCCAGCAGTAGACCCGGGAGTGAGCAGTTCTTC. It codes for CASSRPGSEQFF. The V call is TRBV12-3 or TRBV12-4, the J call TRBJ2-1; D possibly corresponds to TRBD2 (6 bases). V was trimmed by 5 bases and J by 9 bases, leaving 11 bases between them. The CDR3 sequence is 12 residues long.

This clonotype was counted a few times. The CDR3 DNA is TGTGCCAGCAGCGTGGACAGAAACACCGGGGAGCTGTTTTTT. Protein sequence: CASSVDRNTGELFF. The J gene is TRBJ2-2, the V gene TRBV9, with a possible D match to TRBD1 (6 bases). Germline V gene sequence: CDR1 SGDLS, CDR2 YYNGEE. The CDR3 is made up of 14 amino acids. V lost 2 bases and J 2 bases, leaving 7 bases between the germline ends.

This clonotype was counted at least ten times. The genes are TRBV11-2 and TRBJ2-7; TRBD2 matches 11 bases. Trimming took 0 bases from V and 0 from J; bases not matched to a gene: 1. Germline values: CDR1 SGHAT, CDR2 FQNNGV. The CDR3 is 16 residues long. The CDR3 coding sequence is TGTGCCAGCAGCTTAGAAGGGACTAGCGGCTCCTACGAGCAGTACTTC. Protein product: CASSLEGTSGSYEQYF.

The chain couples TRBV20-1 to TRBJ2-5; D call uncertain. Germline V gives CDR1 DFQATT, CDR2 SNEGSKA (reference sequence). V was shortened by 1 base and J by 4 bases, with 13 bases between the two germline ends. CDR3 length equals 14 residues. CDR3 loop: CSARVQRAGETQYF. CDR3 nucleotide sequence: TGCAGTGCTAGAGTACAAAGGGCAGGAGAGACCCAGTACTTC.